Below, 31 T cell receptor beta chains from the same sample are listed, as sequenced in a study of blood T cells in healthy people across ages. Next came a second PCR, run for roughly 6 to 11 cycles, which used a sample-barcoded 5' primer along with a J-beta primer mix. TCRdb re-analysed the 5' RACE reads in MiXCR, keeping a single row per CDR3 protein. The sample has about 1.8 million distinct CDR3 sequences, 49% seen once. Input material: blood. These receptors all come from a woman aged 40 to 49 in good health.

V and J are TRBV4-3 and TRBJ2-1; maybe TRBD2 (5 bases). The germline V and J ends were trimmed by 0 bases and 2 bases, with 17 bases remaining between them. The germline gives CDR1 LGHNA, CDR2 YSLEER. This CDR3 has 18 residues. The CDR3 sequence: CASSQEVVGSDPYNEQFF. DNA of the CDR3: TGCGCCAGCAGCCAAGAGGTTGTAGGGAGCGACCCCTACAATGAGCAGTTCTTC.

This clonotype was found once. This chain uses TRBV13 with TRBJ2-3; possibly TRBD2 for D (6 bases). The V end was cut by 4 bases, the J end by 2 bases, with 13 bases between. The germline gives CDR1 PRHDT, CDR2 FYEKMQ (reference sequence). The CDR3 loop spans 15 amino acids. As DNA, the CDR3 is TGTGCCAGCAGCTCACCGGGAGTGAACACAGATACGCAGTATTTT. Translated: CASSSPGVNTDTQYF.

V is TRBV10-3 and J is TRBJ2-7; 9 bases align to TRBD1. Germline loops: CDR1 ENHRY, CDR2 SYGVKD. The ends lost 3 bases at V and 2 bases at J; junction bases unmatched: 5. CDR3 length: 15 residues. Written as DNA, the CDR3 is TGTGCCATCAGTGAACAAGACAGGGGGGCCTACGAGCAGTACTTC. As protein: CAISEQDRGAYEQYF.

CDR3 region: CASRFGTGRSNEQFF. For the CDR3, the DNA is TGTGCCAGCAGATTTGGGACAGGGAGGTCCAATGAGCAGTTCTTC. The rearrangement joins TRBV6-1 to TRBJ2-1; 9 bases are a match to TRBD1. The CDR3 consists of 15 residues. Unmatched junction bases numbered 9, after V lost 6 bases and J lost 6 bases. Germline V lookup: CDR1 MNHNS, CDR2 SASEGT.

The chain employs TRBV3-1 and TRBJ2-7; TRBD2 matches at 8 bases. Germline CDR1 is LGHDT and CDR2 is YNNKEL (reference sequence). The CDR3 contains 13 residues. Unmatched junction bases numbered 6, after V lost 8 bases and J lost 3 bases. CDR3 sequence reads: CASHNGGDYEQYF. In DNA, the CDR3 is TGTGCCAGCCACAACGGGGGGGACTACGAGCAGTACTTC.

This sequence joins TRBV6-2 or TRBV6-3 and TRBJ1-2, with unresolved D. CDR1 and CDR2 from the germline V gene are MNHEY and SVGEGT. The V and J ends lost 4 bases and 7 bases respectively, with 22 bases between them. This CDR3 spans 16 amino acids. The CDR3 is CASSFSKDRIMGGYTF. Here the CDR3 DNA reads TGTGCCAGCAGTTTCTCCAAGGACCGGATTATGGGTGGCTACACCTTC.

The chain employs TRBV20-1 and TRBJ1-2; possible D gene TRBD1, 6 bases. Germline loops: CDR1 DFQATT, CDR2 SNEGSKA (reference sequence). Deletions cut 6 bases from V and 5 bases from J, with 22 bases between. The CDR3 is 15 amino acids. The CDR3 protein is CSAPRLGGGAYGYTF. CDR3 coding DNA: TGCAGTGCCCCCCGACTGGGAGGGGGGGCGTATGGCTACACCTTC.

This clonotype appeared many times. This sequence joins TRBV5-1 and TRBJ2-1, with TRBD2 matching 8 bases. The CDR3 runs 15 residues. Germline loops: CDR1 SGHRS, CDR2 YFSETQ. V was clipped by 0 bases and J by 3 bases; unmatched bases: 2. CDR3: CASSLGRGDYNEQFF. The CDR3 region has the DNA TGCGCCAGCAGCTTGGGGCGGGGGGACTACAATGAGCAGTTCTTC.

The sample holds a few counts of this clonotype. This chain connects TRBV20-1 to TRBJ2-3; 14 bases fit TRBD2. The V segment lost 1 base and the J segment 4 bases; nucleotides outside the gene matches: 4. The length of the CDR3 is 16 residues. The germline CDR1 and CDR2 sequences are DFQATT and SNEGSKA (reference sequence). CDR3 DNA: TGCAGTGCTAGAGGACTAGCGGGGGGGTTCGCAGATACGCAGTATTTT. The encoded protein is CSARGLAGGFADTQYF.

This chain connects TRBV7-8 to TRBJ2-5; D perhaps matches TRBD1 (6 bases). Germline CDR1 and CDR2: SGHVS and FQNEAQ. The V end lost 4 bases, the J end lost 7 bases, and 19 bases lay between the germline ends. This CDR3 contains 15 residues. The DNA of the CDR3 is TGTGCCAGCAGCTCCCGGACAGAGGGGTTTGGGACCCAGTACTTC. The encoded protein is CASSSRTEGFGTQYF.

Concerning this clonotype: Mismatch with germline at one junction end may stem from a read error. The J gene is TRBJ2-1, the V gene TRBV5-1; TRBD2 matches at 10 bases. From germline, CDR1 is SGHRS and CDR2 YFSETQ. The CDR3 runs to 16 residues. The CDR3 DNA follows: TGCGCCAGCACCTTGGGCCCCAGCGGGGGGGCCAATGAGCAGTTCTTC. It is translated as CASTLGPSGGANEQFF.

J is TRBJ1-2 and V is TRBV10-3, with TRBD1 identical over 10 bases. Germline-derived CDR1 and CDR2 are ENHRY and SYGVKD. CDR3 size: 14 residues. J was trimmed by 8 bases and V by 6 bases; bases with no gene match: 9. CDR3 bases: TGTGCCATCAGCCCGGGACAGGGGATCTCCGGCTACACCTTC. This translates into CAISPGQGISGYTF.

This clonotype was seen only a few times. The chain carries TRBV6-5 and TRBJ2-3; possible D gene TRBD2, 7 bases. CDR1 is MNHEY, CDR2 SVGAGI, per germline. Trimming pared 3 bases from V and 2 bases from J, leaving 12 bases between. The CDR3 length is 15 residues. The CDR3 nucleotides read TGTGCCAGCAGTTATAATGGGGGGGCCACAGATACGCAGTATTTT. Translating gives CASSYNGGATDTQYF.

The V gene is TRBV27, the J gene TRBJ2-3; D is possibly TRBD1 (5 bases). The germline gives CDR1 MNHEY, CDR2 SMNVEV (reference sequence). V lost 5 bases, J lost 6 bases, and 18 bases lay in between. The length of the CDR3 is 15 residues. The CDR3 DNA is TGTGCCAGCAGTGCTAAACAGGTGGGCGCGGATACGCAGTATTTT. Residues: CASSAKQVGADTQYF.

This clonotype was seen just once. The chain uses TRBV6-5 and TRBJ1-1; D not certain. V shed 6 bases and J shed 1 base, with 12 bases lying between them. In germline, CDR1 is MNHEY, CDR2 SVGAGI. The CDR3 sequence is 14 residues long. The CDR3, as DNA: TGTGCCAGCAGGGCTTCCCTACGGAACACTGAAGCTTTCTTT. Protein product: CASRASLRNTEAFF.

The CDR3 loop is CSLETRFNEQFF. DNA of the CDR3: TGCAGCTTAGAGACTAGGTTCAATGAGCAGTTCTTC. The V and J genes are TRBV29-1 and TRBJ2-1; D is perhaps TRBD2 (6 bases). Trimming left V 8 bases short and J 6 bases short, with 14 bases between. The germline CDR1 and CDR2 sequences are SQVTM and ANQGSEA. The CDR3 contains 12 residues.

The CDR3 nucleotides read TGTGCCAGCAGCTTACGAAGCTCTGGGGACACTGAAGCTTTCTTT. Its protein is CASSLRSSGDTEAFF. The chain uses TRBV7-9 and TRBJ1-1; D is undetermined. The CDR3 totals 15 residues. Looked up from germline, CDR1 is SEHNR and CDR2 is FQNEAQ (reference sequence). Trimming stripped 2 bases from V and 3 bases from J, with 13 bases between.

This clonotype has just a few counts. This chain's CDR3 is CASSQSGVYEQFF. The CDR3 nucleotides are TGTGCCAGCAGCCAAAGCGGGGTATATGAGCAGTTCTTC. The chain couples TRBV14 to TRBJ2-1; 7 nucleotides agree with TRBD2. Losses at the gene ends were 2 bases for V and 8 bases for J; bases not matched to a gene: 3. There are 13 residues in the CDR3. Germline V gene data show CDR1 as SGHDN and CDR2 as FVKESK.

The V and J genes are TRBV20-1 and TRBJ2-2, with 8 bases fitting TRBD2. CDR3 size: 16 residues. Losses at the gene ends were 0 bases for V and 1 base for J; bases not matched to a gene: 4. CDR1 and CDR2 (germline): DFQATT, SNEGSKA (reference sequence). The DNA for the CDR3 is TGCAGTGCTAGAGAGATAAGCGGGGGGAACACCGGGGAGCTGTTTTTT. Residues: CSAREISGGNTGELFF.

Of note for this clonotype: A much larger clone differs by one base, so this may be a read error. This chain joins TRBV10-3 and TRBJ2-5; the D gene is possibly TRBD1 (5 bases). The V end was cut by 4 bases, the J end by 11 bases, with 17 bases between. This CDR3 region has 13 residues. Germline V lookup: CDR1 ENHRY, CDR2 SYGVKD. The CDR3 DNA follows: TGTGCCATCAGTGGGGGCAGGCGCAATGAGCAGTACTTC. This encodes CAISGGRRNEQYF.

The CDR3 region is CASSRDRYGSEQYF. In nucleotides, the CDR3 is TGTGCCAGCAGCCGAGACAGGTATGGGTCCGAGCAGTACTTC. The chain employs TRBV28 and TRBJ2-7, with a tentative D call TRBD1 (6 bases). Germline values: CDR1 MDHEN, CDR2 SYDVKM. V lost 6 bases, J lost 6 bases, and 18 bases lay in between. The CDR3 consists of 14 residues.

V gene TRBV12-5 combines with J gene TRBJ1-1, with no clear D. Trimming removed 10 bases from V and 1 base from J, with 13 bases in between. CDR1 and CDR2 (germline): LGHNT, FRNRAP. This CDR3 spans 13 amino acids. CDR3 DNA: TGTGCTACTTCGGACTCTTCGAACACTGAAGCTTTCTTT. Amino acids: CATSDSSNTEAFF.

This clonotype was seen more than once but under ten times. This chain uses TRBV20-1 with TRBJ2-7; 9 bases agree with TRBD1. The CDR3 covers 16 residues. V was clipped by 0 bases and J by 3 bases; unmatched bases: 9. Germline V gives CDR1 DFQATT, CDR2 SNEGSKA (reference sequence). As DNA, the CDR3 is TGCAGTGCTAGAGAATCCCCGGGACAGGGCTTCTACGAGCAGTACTTC. This gives the protein CSARESPGQGFYEQYF.

As regards this clonotype: A much bigger clone sits one base away, suggesting this may be a read error. This chain uses TRBV7-2 with TRBJ2-1, with TRBD2 matching over 10 bases. CDR1 and CDR2 (germline): SGHTA, FQGNSA. V dropped 3 bases and J dropped 3; count of bases not matched to a gene: 2. CDR3 length: 15 residues. CDR3 residues: CASSLTSGYYNEQFF. The CDR3 DNA reads TGTGCCAGCAGCTTGACTAGCGGGTACTACAATGAGCAGTTCTTC.

The chain joins TRBV20-1 to TRBJ2-3; D gene uncertain. The CDR3 is made up of 16 amino acids. Germline V lookup: CDR1 DFQATT, CDR2 SNEGSKA (reference sequence). V was shortened by 6 bases and J by 2 bases, with 21 bases between the two germline ends. The CDR3, as DNA: TGCAGTGCCCCGCCGACCTGGTTGGGGATCACAGATACGCAGTATTTT. Its translation: CSAPPTWLGITDTQYF.

This chain joins TRBV7-2 and TRBJ2-7; TRBD1 matches 8 bases. The germline gives CDR1 SGHTA, CDR2 FQGNSA. The junction had 6 bases not matched to a gene; V was cut back by 2 bases and J by 6 bases. The CDR3 extends over 14 amino acids. The CDR3 spells CASSLRGRGPEQYF. In DNA, the CDR3 is TGTGCCAGCAGCTTAAGGGGCAGGGGGCCCGAGCAGTACTTC.

The DNA of the CDR3 is TGTGCCAGCAGTTTAGACTACTCTGGAAACACCATATATTTT. Protein: CASSLDYSGNTIYF. V gene TRBV28 combines with J gene TRBJ1-3, with no clear D. Trimming cost V 2 bases and J 0 bases, with 5 bases left between them. Germline CDR1 MDHEN, CDR2 SYDVKM. The length of the CDR3 is 14 residues.

V usage is TRBV7-2 and J usage is TRBJ2-5; the match to TRBD2 covers 12 bases. Near its end, the DNA agrees better with TRBJ2-7, so the J call may be wrong. This CDR3 comprises 18 residues. The germline V gene encodes CDR1 SGHTA and CDR2 FQGNSA. CDR3 region: CASSLGRALAGGPFEQYF. CDR3 nucleotides: TGTGCCAGCAGCTTAGGTAGGGCCCTAGCGGGGGGGCCATTCGAGCAGTACTTC.

This clonotype was counted only a few times. The chain has TRBV3-1 and TRBJ2-1, with D unresolved. Per the germline V gene, CDR1 is LGHDT and CDR2 is YNNKEL (reference sequence). Trimming pared 0 bases from V and 7 bases from J, leaving 10 bases between. The CDR3 has 14 amino acids. This CDR3 reads CASSQDPLRNEQFF. The CDR3, as DNA: TGTGCCAGCAGCCAAGACCCCCTTAGAAATGAGCAGTTCTTC.

In its sample, this clonotype was seen many times. This rearrangement joins TRBV7-2 to TRBJ2-1, with 8 bases fitting TRBD1. J lost 0 bases, V lost 5 bases, and 3 bases had no gene match. The CDR3 has 15 amino acids. Germline values: CDR1 SGHTA, CDR2 FQGNSA. The CDR3 here is CASSPDRGSYNEQFF. The CDR3 DNA reads as TGTGCCAGCAGCCCCGACAGGGGCTCCTACAATGAGCAGTTCTTC.

The V and J genes are TRBV7-9 and TRBJ1-2, with 9 bases aligning to TRBD1. The CDR3 covers 16 residues. Germline V gene lookup returns CDR1 SEHNR and CDR2 FQNEAQ (reference sequence). V shed 1 base and J 7 bases; nucleotides not matched to a gene: 10. CDR3 protein: CASSLVGPDRGTGYTF. The CDR3, as DNA: TGTGCCAGCAGCTTAGTAGGTCCGGACAGGGGCACTGGCTACACCTTC.